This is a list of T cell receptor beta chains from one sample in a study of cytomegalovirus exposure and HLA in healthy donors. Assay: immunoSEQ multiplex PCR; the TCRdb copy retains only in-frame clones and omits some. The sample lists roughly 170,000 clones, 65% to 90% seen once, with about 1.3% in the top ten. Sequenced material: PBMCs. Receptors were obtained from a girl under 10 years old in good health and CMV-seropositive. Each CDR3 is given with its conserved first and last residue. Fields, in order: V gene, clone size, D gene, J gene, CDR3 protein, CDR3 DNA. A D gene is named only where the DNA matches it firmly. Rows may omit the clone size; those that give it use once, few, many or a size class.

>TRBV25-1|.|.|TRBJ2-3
CASSESQGPLTDTQYF
TGTGCCAGCAGTGAATCTCAGGGGCCCCTCACAGATACGCAGTATTTT
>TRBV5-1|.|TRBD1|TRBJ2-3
CASSQGDRAIQGSTDTQYF
TGCGCCAGCAGCCAGGGGGACAGGGCGATTCAGGGTAGCACAGATACGCAGTATTTT
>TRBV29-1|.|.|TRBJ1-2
CSVDVLGGAIGYTF
TGCAGCGTTGATGTTTTAGGGGGGGCAATTGGCTACACCTTC
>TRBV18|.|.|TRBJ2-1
CASSPKGAGPSYNEQFF
TGTGCCAGCTCACCCAAAGGGGCGGGGCCCTCCTACAATGAGCAGTTCTTC
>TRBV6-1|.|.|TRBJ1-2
CASSDEVNGYTF
TGTGCCAGCAGTGACGAGGTCAATGGCTACACCTTC
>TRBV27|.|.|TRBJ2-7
CASSPGYEQYF
TGTGCCAGCAGTCCCGGCTACGAGCAGTACTTC
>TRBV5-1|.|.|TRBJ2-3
CASRANRADTQYF
TGCGCCAGCAGGGCCAACAGGGCCGATACGCAGTATTTT
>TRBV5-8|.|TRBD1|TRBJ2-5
CASSLGLQGIDLRRQETQYF
TGTGCCAGCAGCTTGGGGTTACAGGGGATTGATCTGAGAAGGCAAGAGACCCAGTACTTC
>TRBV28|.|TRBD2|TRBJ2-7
CASSLFLAGEAGDEQYF
TGTGCCAGCAGTTTGTTCCTAGCGGGAGAAGCCGGGGACGAGCAGTACTTC
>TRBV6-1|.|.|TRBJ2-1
CASSERGRGSRDEQFF
TGTGCCAGCAGTGAAAGGGGTCGGGGGAGCAGGGATGAGCAGTTCTTC
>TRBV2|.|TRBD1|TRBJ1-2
CASRAGQALGNYGYTF
TGTGCCAGCAGGGCCGGACAGGCTCTCGGTAACTATGGCTACACCTTC
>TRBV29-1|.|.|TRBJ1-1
CSVDSGTLNTEAFF
TGCAGCGTTGATTCCGGGACATTGAACACTGAAGCTTTCTTT
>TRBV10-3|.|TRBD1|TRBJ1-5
CAISDHRQGSNQPQHF
TGTGCCATCAGTGACCACCGACAGGGGAGCAATCAGCCCCAGCATTTT
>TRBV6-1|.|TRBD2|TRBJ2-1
CASRLAGPNEQFF
TGTGCCAGCAGACTAGCGGGTCCCAATGAGCAGTTCTTC
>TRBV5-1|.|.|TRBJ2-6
CASSLESGSGANVLTF
TGCGCCAGCAGCTTGGAGTCGGGTTCTGGGGCCAACGTCCTGACTTTC
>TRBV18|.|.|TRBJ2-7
CASSPPGVHEQYF
TGTGCCAGCTCACCACCAGGGGTCCACGAGCAGTACTTC
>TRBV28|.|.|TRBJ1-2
CASSKRGGSINYGYTF
TGTGCCAGCAGTAAGAGGGGGGGCAGCATTAACTATGGCTACACCTTC
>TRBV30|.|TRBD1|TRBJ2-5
CAWSGTGGETQYF
TGTGCCTGGAGCGGGACAGGGGGAGAGACCCAGTACTTC
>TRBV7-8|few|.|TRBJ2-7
CASSLAVEGREQYF
TGTGCCAGCAGCTTAGCCGTAGAAGGGAGGGAGCAGTACTTC
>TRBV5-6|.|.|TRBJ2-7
CASSLRFFSYEQYF
TGTGCCAGCAGCCTCAGGTTCTTCTCCTACGAGCAGTACTTC
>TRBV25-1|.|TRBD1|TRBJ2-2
CASSEYRLTGSAGELFF
TGTGCCAGCAGTGAATATCGTCTGACAGGGTCGGCCGGGGAGCTGTTTTTT
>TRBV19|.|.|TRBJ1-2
CASRQGNYGYTF
TGTGCCAGTCGGCAGGGGAACTATGGCTACACCTTC
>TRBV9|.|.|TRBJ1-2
CASSVVDTANYGYTF
TGTGCCAGCAGCGTAGTGGACACCGCTAACTATGGCTACACCTTC
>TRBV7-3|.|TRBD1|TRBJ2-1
CASSFGTGTGNEQFF
TGTGCCAGCAGCTTTGGTACGGGGACAGGCAATGAGCAGTTCTTC
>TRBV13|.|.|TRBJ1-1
CASNPAGDTEAFF
TGTGCCAGCAACCCAGCGGGGGACACTGAAGCTTTCTTT
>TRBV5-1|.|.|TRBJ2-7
CASSPLPEGEQYF
TGCGCCAGCAGCCCCCTTCCGGAGGGCGAGCAGTACTTC
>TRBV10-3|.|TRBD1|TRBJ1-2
CAISIISGTANGIGEYGYTF
TGTGCCATCAGCATAATATCCGGGACAGCTAATGGAATAGGGGAATATGGCTACACCTTC
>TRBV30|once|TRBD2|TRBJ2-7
CAWQAGGRYEQYF
TGTGCCTGGCAGGCGGGAGGGCGGTACGAGCAGTACTTC
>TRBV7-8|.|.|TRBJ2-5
CASSLLPGQIQETQYF
TGTGCCAGCAGCCTATTGCCAGGACAGATACAAGAGACCCAGTACTTC
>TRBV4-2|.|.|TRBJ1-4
CASSLNTATNEKLLF
TGTGCCAGCAGCCTTAATACCGCAACTAATGAAAAACTGCTTTTT
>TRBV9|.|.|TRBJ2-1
CASSTAGFDEQFF
TGTGCCAGCAGCACTGCAGGGTTCGATGAGCAGTTCTTC
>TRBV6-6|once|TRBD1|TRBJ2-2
CASRRLGQGGAGELFF
TGTGCCAGCAGACGCCTGGGACAGGGAGGCGCCGGGGAGCTGTTTTTT
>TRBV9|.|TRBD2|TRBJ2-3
CASSVEAAGPHLAVF
TGTGCCAGCAGCGTAGAGGCAGCGGGGCCCCATCTCGCAGTATTT
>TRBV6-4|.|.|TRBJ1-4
CASSDGHSTTNEKLFF
TGTGCCAGCAGTGACGGACACTCTACAACTAATGAAAAACTGTTTTTT
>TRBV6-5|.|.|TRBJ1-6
CASRNSGNSPLHF
TGTGCCAGCAGAAACTCGGGTAATTCACCCCTCCACTTT
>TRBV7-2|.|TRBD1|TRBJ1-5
CASSPGTGAYQPQHF
TGTGCCAGCAGCCCAGGGACAGGGGCTTATCAGCCCCAGCATTTT
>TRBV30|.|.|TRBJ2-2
CAWRGSGTGELFF
TGTGCCTGGAGGGGGAGTGGGACCGGGGAGCTGTTTTTT
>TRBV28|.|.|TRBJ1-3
CASSFSRNTIYF
TGTGCCAGCAGTTTCTCCCGAAACACCATATATTTT
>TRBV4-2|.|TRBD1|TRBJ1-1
CASSQEQGQGNTEAFF
TGTGCCAGCAGCCAAGAGCAAGGACAGGGAAACACTGAAGCTTTCTTT
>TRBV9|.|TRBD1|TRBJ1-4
CASSPGTGVKEKLFF
TGTGCCAGCAGCCCCGGGACAGGGGTAAAGGAAAAACTGTTTTTT
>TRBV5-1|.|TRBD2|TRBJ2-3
CASSAGLAGALDTQYF
TGCGCCAGCAGCGCCGGACTAGCGGGAGCGTTAGATACGCAGTATTTT
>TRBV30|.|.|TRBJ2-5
CAWRRGSLETQYF
TGTGCCTGGAGGCGGGGCAGCTTAGAGACCCAGTACTTC